This T cell receptor beta chain emerged from a study of blood T cell repertoires in COVID-19. Overall study: COVID-19 samples, acute and convalescent, were from the United States, Italy and Spain. PBMCs, B-cell-depleted T cells, or T cells provided the cDNA or gDNA that made up the material.

Original handling: Nucleated cell counts were estimated from reference gene primer amplification. TCRdb keeps only in-frame clones here, not all; method: immunoSEQ multiplex PCR. That table gives V, J and clone size, and the DNA gave D and trimming. The top ten clones hold 0.72% of a sample with about 200,000 clones, about 88% of them seen once. This CDR3 region has 14 residues. In germline, CDR1 is SGHRS, CDR2 YFSETQ. The V and J ends lost 7 bases and 6 bases respectively, with 19 bases between them. The rearrangement joins TRBV5-1 to TRBJ1-2; D perhaps matches TRBD1 (6 bases). Sequencing was performed on peripheral blood. This TCR came from a man aged 35 to 55 with acute or convalescent COVID-19. In nucleotides, the CDR3 is TGCGCCAGCTACATACTCGGACAGAGGGATGGCTACACCTTC. It yields the protein CASYILGQRDGYTF. Full variable domain (rest looked up from reference TRBV5-1 and TRBJ1-2): KAGVTQTPRYLIKTRGQQVTLSCSPISGHRSVSWYQQTPGQGLQFLFEYFSETQRNKGNFPGRFSGRQFSNSRSEMNVSTLELGDSALYLCASYILGQRDGYTFGSGTRLTVV.